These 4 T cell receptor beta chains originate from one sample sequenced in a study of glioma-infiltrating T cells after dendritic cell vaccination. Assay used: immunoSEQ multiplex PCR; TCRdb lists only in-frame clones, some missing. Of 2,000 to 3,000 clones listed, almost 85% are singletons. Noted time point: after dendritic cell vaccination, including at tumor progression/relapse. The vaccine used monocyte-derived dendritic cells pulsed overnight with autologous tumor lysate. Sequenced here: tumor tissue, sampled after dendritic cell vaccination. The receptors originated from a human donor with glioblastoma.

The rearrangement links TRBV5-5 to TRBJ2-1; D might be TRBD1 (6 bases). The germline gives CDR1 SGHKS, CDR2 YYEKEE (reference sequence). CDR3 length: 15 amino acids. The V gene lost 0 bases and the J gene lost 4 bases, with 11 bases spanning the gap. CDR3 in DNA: TGTGCCAGCAGCTTGGCAGGACAGACTTACAATGAGCAGTTCTTC. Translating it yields CASSLAGQTYNEQFF.

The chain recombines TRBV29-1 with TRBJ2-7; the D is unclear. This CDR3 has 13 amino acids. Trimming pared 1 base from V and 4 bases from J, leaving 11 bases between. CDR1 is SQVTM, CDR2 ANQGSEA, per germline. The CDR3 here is CSVEVGSGYEQYF. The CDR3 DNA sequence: TGCAGCGTTGAAGTCGGGTCGGGTTACGAGCAGTACTTC.

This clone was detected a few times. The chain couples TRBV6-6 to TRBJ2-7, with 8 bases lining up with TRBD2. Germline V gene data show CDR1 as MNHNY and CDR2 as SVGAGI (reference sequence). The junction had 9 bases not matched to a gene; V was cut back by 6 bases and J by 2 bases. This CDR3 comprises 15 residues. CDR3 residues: CASRSTSGSAYEQYF. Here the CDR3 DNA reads TGTGCCAGCAGGTCTACTAGCGGTAGCGCCTACGAGCAGTACTTC.

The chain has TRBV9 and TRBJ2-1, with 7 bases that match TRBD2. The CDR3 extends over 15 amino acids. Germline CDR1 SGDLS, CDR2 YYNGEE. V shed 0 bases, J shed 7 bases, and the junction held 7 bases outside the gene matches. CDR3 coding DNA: TGTGCCAGCAGCGTAGAGTGGGAGGGGACGAATGAGCAGTTCTTC. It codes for CASSVEWEGTNEQFF. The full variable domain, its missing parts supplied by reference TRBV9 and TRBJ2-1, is DSGVTQTPKHLITATGQRVTLRCSPRSGDLSVYWYQQSLDQGLQFLIQYYNGEERAKGNILERFSAQQFPDLHSELNLSSLELGDSALYFCASSVEWEGTNEQFFGPGTRLTVL.